This entry describes one TCR beta chain. The antigen remains unidentified. This CDR3 has 13 amino acids. Germline-derived CDR1 and CDR2 are SGHNT and YENEEA. V gave up 3 bases and J gave up 0 bases, with 6 bases separating them. The sample originates from a study of graft-versus-host responses after intestinal transplantation. Looking at the study overall: Recipients underwent multivisceral, liver-intestinal, or isolated intestinal transplants. Each patient got anti-thymocyte globulin induction, then tacrolimus and steroids for around 3 years.

Generated by immunoSEQ multiplex PCR, the TCRdb table keeps only in-frame clones and is missing some. The sample lists more than 15,000 clones, about nine tenths occurring once. Findings and limits, study-wide: Researchers found GvH clones in recipient marrow, and some showed up first in ileum or blood. Elevated graft-versus-host to host-versus-graft clonal ratios in allografts were recorded for patients with graft-donor T cell macrochimerism.

The sample was bone marrow, taken approximately 120 days after transplant. The chain carries TRBV11-3 and TRBJ2-7; D gene uncertain. The sequence came from a human patient who received an intestinal transplant, so some T cells may come from the graft donor. CDR3 nucleotides: TGTGCCAGCAGCTTGGCGTTCTCCTACGAGCAGTACTTC. Its translation is CASSLAFSYEQYF.